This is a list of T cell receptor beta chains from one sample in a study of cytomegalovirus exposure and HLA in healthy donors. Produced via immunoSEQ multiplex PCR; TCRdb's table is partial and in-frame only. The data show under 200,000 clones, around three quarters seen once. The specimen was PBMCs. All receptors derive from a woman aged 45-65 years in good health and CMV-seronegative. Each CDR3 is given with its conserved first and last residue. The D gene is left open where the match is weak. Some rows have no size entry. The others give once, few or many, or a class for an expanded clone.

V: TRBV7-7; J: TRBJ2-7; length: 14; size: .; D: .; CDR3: CASSFRDWNYEQYF; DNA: TGTGCCAGCAGCTTCCGGGACTGGAACTACGAGCAGTACTTC
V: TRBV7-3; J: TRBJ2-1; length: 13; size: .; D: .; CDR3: CASSLTPYNEQFF; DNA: TGTGCCAGCAGCCTAACTCCGTACAATGAGCAGTTCTTC
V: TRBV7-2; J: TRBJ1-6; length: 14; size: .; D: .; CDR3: CASRTSSYNSPLHF; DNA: TGTGCCAGCAGAACAAGCTCCTATAATTCACCCCTCCACTTT
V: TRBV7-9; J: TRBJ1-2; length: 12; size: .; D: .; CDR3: CASNTEFYGYTF; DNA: TGTGCCAGCAACACAGAGTTCTATGGCTACACCTTC
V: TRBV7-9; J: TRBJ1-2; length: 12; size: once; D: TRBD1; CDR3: CSSSFDREGYTF; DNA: TGTTCCAGCAGCTTCGACAGGGAGGGCTACACCTTC
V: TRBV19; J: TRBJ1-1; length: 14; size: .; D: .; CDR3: CASSIGAVYTEAFF; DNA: TGTGCCAGTAGTATTGGGGCGGTGTACACTGAAGCTTTCTTT
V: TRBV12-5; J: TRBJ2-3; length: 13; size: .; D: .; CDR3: CASGLARGDTQYF; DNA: TGTGCTAGTGGTTTGGCCAGGGGTGATACGCAGTATTTT
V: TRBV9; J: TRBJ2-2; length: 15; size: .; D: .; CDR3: CASSPGGPNTGELFF; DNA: TGTGCCAGCAGTCCAGGCGGGCCGAACACCGGGGAGCTGTTTTTT
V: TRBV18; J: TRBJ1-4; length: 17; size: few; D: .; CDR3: CASSPPAMQGKNEKLFF; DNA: TGTGCCAGCTCACCACCTGCGATGCAGGGCAAGAATGAAAAACTGTTTTTT
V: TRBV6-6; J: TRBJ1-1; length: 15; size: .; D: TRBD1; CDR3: CASSPLRGTSTEAFF; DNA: TGTGCCAGCAGCCCACTCAGGGGGACCTCCACTGAAGCTTTCTTT
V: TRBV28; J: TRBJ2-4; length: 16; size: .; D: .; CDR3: CASSSGSTTAKNIQYF; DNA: TGTGCCAGCAGTTCCGGGTCCACTACAGCCAAAAACATTCAGTACTTC
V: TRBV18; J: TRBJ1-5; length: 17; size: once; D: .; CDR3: CASSPSTGSTSNQPQHF; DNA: TGTGCCAGCTCACCTTCAACGGGATCAACTAGCAATCAGCCCCAGCATTTT
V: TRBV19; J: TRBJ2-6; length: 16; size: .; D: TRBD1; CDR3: CASSARTGSGANVLTF; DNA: TGTGCCAGTAGTGCCCGGACAGGGTCTGGGGCCAACGTCCTGACTTTC
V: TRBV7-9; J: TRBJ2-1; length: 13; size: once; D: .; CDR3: CSSSSVLGNSVFF; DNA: TGTTCCAGCAGCTCAGTTTTGGGCAATTCGGTGTTCTTC
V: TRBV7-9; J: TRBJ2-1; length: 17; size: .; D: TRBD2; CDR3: CSSSLRLAGSSYNEQFF; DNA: TGTTCCAGCAGCTTGAGGCTAGCGGGGAGCTCCTACAATGAGCAGTTCTTC
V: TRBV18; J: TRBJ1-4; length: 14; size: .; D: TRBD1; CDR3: CASFAGTDNEKLFF; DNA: TGTGCCAGCTTCGCAGGGACAGATAATGAAAAACTGTTTTTT
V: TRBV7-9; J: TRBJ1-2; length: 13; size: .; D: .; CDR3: CASSEVGAVGYTF; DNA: TGTGCCAGCAGCGAGGTAGGGGCGGTTGGCTACACCTTC
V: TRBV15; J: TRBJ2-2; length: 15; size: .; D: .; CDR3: CATSRDSSRVGELFF; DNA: TGTGCCACCAGCAGAGATTCAAGCCGGGTCGGGGAGCTGTTTTTT
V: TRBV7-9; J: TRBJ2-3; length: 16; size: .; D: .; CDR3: CASSLPAKTPGDTQYF; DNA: TGTGCCAGCAGCCTACCAGCGAAAACCCCGGGAGATACGCAGTATTTT
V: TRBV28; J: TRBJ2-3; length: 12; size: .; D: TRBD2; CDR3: CASGGSPNTQYF; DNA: TGTGCCAGCGGCGGGAGTCCAAATACGCAGTATTTT
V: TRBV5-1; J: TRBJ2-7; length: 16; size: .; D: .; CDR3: CASSTSPGLSPYEQYF; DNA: TGCGCCAGCAGCACTTCCCCCGGACTATCCCCCTACGAGCAGTACTTC
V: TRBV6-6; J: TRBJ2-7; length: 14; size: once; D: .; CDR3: CASSYSGVSYEQYF; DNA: TGTGCCAGCAGTTACTCGGGAGTCTCCTACGAGCAGTACTTC
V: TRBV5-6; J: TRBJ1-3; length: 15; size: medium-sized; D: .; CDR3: CASSRDRQFSIPIYF; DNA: TGTGCCAGCAGCCGCGACCGACAGTTCTCAATTCCCATATATTTT
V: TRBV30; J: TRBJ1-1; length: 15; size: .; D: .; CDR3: CAWSVRGSGNTEAFF; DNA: TGTGCCTGGAGTGTACGGGGGAGCGGGAACACTGAAGCTTTCTTT
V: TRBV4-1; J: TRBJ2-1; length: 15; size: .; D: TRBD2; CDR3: CASSQVASGGHEQFF; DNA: TGCGCCAGCAGCCAAGTTGCTAGCGGGGGGCATGAGCAGTTCTTC
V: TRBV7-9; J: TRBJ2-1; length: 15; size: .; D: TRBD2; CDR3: CASSLAPGGRNEQFF; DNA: TGTGCCAGCAGCTTAGCCCCCGGCGGGAGGAATGAGCAGTTCTTC
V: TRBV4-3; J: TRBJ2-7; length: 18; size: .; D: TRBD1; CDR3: CASSQEILGQGFIYEQYF; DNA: TGCGCCAGCAGCCAAGAGATCCTTGGACAGGGTTTTATCTACGAGCAGTACTTC
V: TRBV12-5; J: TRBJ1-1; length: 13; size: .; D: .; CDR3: CASGTDWDTEAFF; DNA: TGTGCTAGTGGGACTGACTGGGACACTGAAGCTTTCTTT
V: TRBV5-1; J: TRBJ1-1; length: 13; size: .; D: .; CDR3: CASSLVVNTEAFF; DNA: TGCGCCAGCAGCTTGGTAGTGAACACTGAAGCTTTCTTT
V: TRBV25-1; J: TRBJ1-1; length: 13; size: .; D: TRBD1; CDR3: CASKTGGSGEAFF; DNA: TGTGCCAGCAAGACAGGGGGATCTGGTGAAGCTTTCTTT
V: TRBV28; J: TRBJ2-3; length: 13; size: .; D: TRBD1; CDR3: CASRQGFTDTQYF; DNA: TGTGCCAGCAGACAGGGGTTCACAGATACGCAGTATTTT
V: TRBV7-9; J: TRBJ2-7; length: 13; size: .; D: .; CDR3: CASSLNSGYEQYF; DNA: TGTGCCAGCAGCTTAAACTCCGGCTACGAGCAGTACTTC
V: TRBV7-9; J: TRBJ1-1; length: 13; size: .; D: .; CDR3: CSSSLTPNTEAFF; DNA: TGTTCCAGCAGCCTTACACCGAACACTGAAGCTTTCTTT